One and the same sample provided the 8 T cell receptor beta chains below, sequenced in a study of blood T cell repertoires in COVID-19. The data were produced by immunoSEQ multiplex PCR, yet TCRdb's version contains in-frame clones alone and is incomplete. In the table there are about 270,000 clones, roughly 86% of which are singletons. The sequencing sample was made of peripheral blood. The receptors were gathered from a middle-aged man who had recovered from COVID-19.

This rearrangement joins TRBV3-1 (or the pseudogene TRBV3-2) to TRBJ2-5, with D possibly TRBD1 on 5 matching bases. Between the trimmed V and J ends, which lost 6 bases and 7 bases, there was a span of 21 bases. CDR1 and CDR2 (germline): LGHDT, YNNKEL (reference sequence). CDR3 size: 15 residues. CDR3 in amino acids: CASRARERPGGTQYF. CDR3 in DNA: TGTGCCAGCAGGGCCAGGGAACGGCCGGGTGGGACCCAGTACTTC.

CDR3 loop: CASSGQGNQPQHF. For the CDR3, the DNA is TGTGCCAGCAGCGGACAGGGAAATCAGCCCCAGCATTTT. The chain has TRBV2 and TRBJ1-5; 8 bases fit TRBD1. The CDR3 contains 13 residues. Germline V CDR1 and CDR2: SNHLY, FYNNEI. V lost 6 bases to trimming and J lost 4 bases; unmatched junction nucleotides: 2.

The rearrangement joins TRBV30 to TRBJ2-7, with TRBD2 as a possible D gene (5 bases). The CDR3 is 14 residues long. The V gene's germline CDR1 is GTSNPN and CDR2 SVGIG (reference sequence). The germline V and J ends were trimmed by 0 bases and 3 bases, with 12 bases remaining between them. The CDR3 spells CAWSVGLGGYEQYF. CDR3 bases: TGTGCCTGGAGTGTAGGACTGGGTGGCTACGAGCAGTACTTC. The full variable domain, in which reference TRBV30 and TRBJ2-7 provide the parts outside the CDR3, is SQTIHQWPATLVQPVGSPLSLECTVEGTSNPNLYWYRQAAGRGLQLLFYSVGIGQISSEVPQNLSASRPQDRQFILSSKKLLLSDSGFYLCAWSVGLGGYEQYFGPGTRLTVT.

In this sample, this clone turned up once. The gene calls are TRBV7-7 and TRBJ2-3, with TRBD1 matching 8 bases. The CDR3 totals 15 residues. The junction had 4 bases not matched to a gene; V was cut back by 1 base and J by 4 bases. Germline V gene data show CDR1 as SSHAT and CDR2 as FNYEAQ (reference sequence). This CDR3 is CASSLGDRYPDTQYF. CDR3 in DNA: TGTGCCAGCAGCTTAGGGGACAGGTACCCAGATACGCAGTATTTT.

This clone was observed once. The CDR3 here is CATLLAGALEQYF. The CDR3 nucleotides read TGTGCCACCCTGCTAGCGGGAGCTCTCGAGCAGTACTTC. The chain uses TRBV5-8 and TRBJ2-7, with 10 bases identical to TRBD2. V was clipped by 9 bases and J by 6 bases; unmatched bases: 9. There are 13 residues in the CDR3. From germline, CDR1 is SGHTS and CDR2 YDEGEE.

The chain carries TRBV10-3 and TRBJ2-6, with D possibly TRBD1 on 6 matching bases. V was cut by 6 bases and J by 0 bases, with 9 bases left in between. Germline V CDR1 and CDR2: ENHRY, SYGVKD. This CDR3 has 15 amino acids. The CDR3 DNA is TGTGCCATCAGCCCGACAGGCTCTGGGGCCAACGTCCTGACTTTC. Protein sequence: CAISPTGSGANVLTF.

J is TRBJ1-1 and V is TRBV4-1; no definite D call. This CDR3 contains 12 residues. V dropped 4 bases and J dropped 5 bases, with 8 bases sitting between them. The germline V gene has CDR1 MGHRA and CDR2 YSYEKL. CDR3 nucleotide sequence: TGCGCCAGCAGCCGCACTCTAACTGAAGCTTTCTTT. It translates to CASSRTLTEAFF.

The chain carries TRBV5-6 and TRBJ1-2, with D possibly matching TRBD1 (5 bases). The CDR3 contains 14 residues. V was clipped by 4 bases and J by 7 bases, with 17 bases between them. The germline CDR1 and CDR2 sequences are SGHDT and YYEEEE. This chain's CDR3 is CASSLPVTGIGYTF. Here the CDR3 DNA reads TGTGCCAGCAGCCTCCCGGTAACAGGTATTGGCTACACCTTC.